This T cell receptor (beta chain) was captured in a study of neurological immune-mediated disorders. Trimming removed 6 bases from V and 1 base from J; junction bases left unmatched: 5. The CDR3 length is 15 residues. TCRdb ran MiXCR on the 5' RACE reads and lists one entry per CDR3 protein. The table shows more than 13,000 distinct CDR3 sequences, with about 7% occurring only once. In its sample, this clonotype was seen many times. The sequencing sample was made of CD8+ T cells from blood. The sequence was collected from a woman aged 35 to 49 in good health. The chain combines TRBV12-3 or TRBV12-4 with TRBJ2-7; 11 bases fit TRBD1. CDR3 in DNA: TGTGCCAGCAGCCCGGGACAGGGGGGATCCTACGAGCAGTACTTC. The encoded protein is CASSPGQGGSYEQYF.